The clone carrying this T cell receptor beta chain occurred many times. Antigen specificity is unknown. This entry comes from a study of T-cell reconstitution after alpha-beta-depleted transplantation in children. Whole-study results and caveats: Some patients' high day-60 TCRbeta diversity was attributed to recipient cells surviving conditioning. After transplant, at about two months, alpha-beta T cells were reportedly derived from several hundred expanded graft clones. T-cell numbers and diversity one year post-transplant derived largely from freshly generated T cells.

Construction of the TCRbeta library involved unique molecular identifiers. TCRdb processed the PCR reads anew with MiXCR; each CDR3 protein has one entry. This table has some 300,000 distinct CDR3 sequences, over 7% appearing once. With 1 base removed from V and 5 bases from J, the gap between germline ends came to 5 bases. There are 12 residues in the CDR3. The germline CDR1 and CDR2 sequences are LGHNA and YNFKEQ. The chain couples TRBV4-2 to TRBJ2-5, with D perhaps assigned TRBD1 or TRBD2 (5 bases each). The sample consisted of peripheral blood, taken 360 days after TCRalphabeta/CD19-depleted stem cell transplant. The clonotype was recovered from a female patient aged 2 to 10 who had a stem cell transplant for Fanconi anemia, so the T cells may come from the graft donor. CDR3 in DNA: TGTGCCAGCAGCCAAGGGGGGGAGACCCAGTACTTC. It is translated as CASSQGGETQYF.